This TCR beta chain stems from a study of a mutant IDH1 vaccine in newly diagnosed glioma. Documented time point: baseline, week 1 (first vaccination visit). The treatment here: pre-vaccination baseline after standard-of-care therapy. Trimming took off 3 bases at V and 8 bases at J, with 13 bases between the two ends. The CDR3 sequence is 12 residues long. The germline V gene has CDR1 GTSNPN and CDR2 SVGIG (reference sequence). Only in-frame clones appear in the TCRdb table, and some are missing; sequencing was by immunoSEQ multiplex PCR. The sample includes approximately 52,000 clones, 65% to 80% of them seen just once. This clone has a handful of counts.

This chain connects TRBV30 to TRBJ1-2; possible D gene TRBD1, 6 bases. Specimen: PBMCs, collected from a glioma patient treated with radiotherapy, temozolomide or both. This receptor was identified in a woman aged 40 to 50 with glioma. Here the CDR3 DNA reads TGTGCCTGGAGCCAGGGGTGGGAGGGCTACACCTTC. The encoded protein is CAWSQGWEGYTF.